Each of the 25 T cell receptor beta chains below was sequenced from the same sample in a study of T cell clonotyping in hematopoietic cell transplantation. Repertoires were generated with immunoSEQ multiplex PCR, while TCRdb's copy carries only in-frame clones and drops some. The sample consists of approximately 11,000 clones, roughly half of them appearing once. This sample comprised peripheral blood mononuclear cells, obtained 100 days after allogeneic stem cell transplant. The receptors originated from a female patient in her forties or fifties who had an allogeneic stem cell transplant from an unrelated donor, so the T cells may come from the graft donor. Some clones in this sample may be carry-over from other donors' samples.

The chain recombines TRBV7-9 with TRBJ2-5; D is uncertain. The DNA end is a closer match to TRBJ2-7, so the J assignment may be wrong. The CDR3 runs to 12 residues. The germline gives CDR1 SEHNR, CDR2 FQNEAQ (reference sequence). CDR3 nucleotide sequence: TGTGCCAGCAGCTTAATGGAACGCGAGCAGTACTTC. Encoded protein: CASSLMEREQYF.

This clone occurred a few times. The CDR3 coding sequence is TGTGCCAGCAGCCAAGATCTTACGAGCAATCAGCCCCAGCATTTT. Translation gives CASSQDLTSNQPQHF. The V gene is TRBV4-2, the J gene TRBJ1-5; D not certain. V was cut by 0 bases and J by 1 base, with 7 bases left in between. This CDR3 spans 15 amino acids. Germline V CDR1 and CDR2: LGHNA, YNFKEQ.

This clone was observed a handful of times. The V gene is TRBV30, the J gene TRBJ1-3; D is uncertain. In germline, CDR1 is GTSNPN, CDR2 SVGIG (reference sequence). CDR3 length: 14 amino acids. V lost 0 bases, J lost 3 bases, and 9 bases lay in between. Written as DNA, the CDR3 is TGTGCCTGGAGTGTTCCAGGAATTGGAAACACCATATATTTT. Translation gives CAWSVPGIGNTIYF.

The chain employs TRBV5-4 and TRBJ2-5; 14 bases map to TRBD2. The germline CDR1 and CDR2 sequences are SGHNT and YYREEE (reference sequence). This CDR3 spans 17 amino acids. With V trimmed by 4 bases and J by 4 bases, 9 bases remained unmatched. CDR3 loop: CASSGGLTSGGGETQYF. The CDR3 region has the DNA TGTGCCAGCAGCGGTGGCCTGACTAGCGGGGGGGGAGAGACCCAGTACTTC.

The chain couples TRBV5-1 to TRBJ1-6; the match to TRBD1 covers 9 bases. V shed 0 bases, J shed 1 base, and the junction held 2 bases outside the gene matches. The V gene's germline CDR1 is SGHRS and CDR2 YFSETQ. The CDR3 consists of 17 residues. CDR3 sequence reads: CASSLVGQGSYNSPLHF. The CDR3 nucleotides are TGCGCCAGCAGCTTGGTGGGACAGGGTTCCTATAATTCACCCCTCCACTTT.

J is TRBJ2-5 and V is TRBV19; no definite D call. V lost 3 bases, J lost 2 bases, and 1 base lay in between. CDR3 length: 11 amino acids. CDR1 is LNHDA and CDR2 is SQIVND in the germline V gene (reference sequence). CDR3 region: CASSIQETQYF. CDR3 in DNA: TGTGCCAGTAGTATTCAAGAGACCCAGTACTTC.

The genes are TRBV25-1 and TRBJ1-5, with D unclear. V was pared by 3 bases and J by 0 bases, with 9 bases between. The CDR3 is made up of 15 amino acids. Germline lookup yields CDR1 MGHDK and CDR2 SYGVNS. The CDR3 is CASSDPADSNQPQHF. DNA of the CDR3: TGTGCCAGCAGTGACCCAGCGGATAGCAATCAGCCCCAGCATTTT.

J is TRBJ2-3 and V is TRBV30; D is possibly TRBD2 (5 bases). V lost 0 bases, J lost 4 bases, and 17 bases lay in between. Germline V gene lookup returns CDR1 GTSNPN and CDR2 SVGIG (reference sequence). This CDR3 is built from 16 residues. As DNA, the CDR3 is TGTGCCTGGAGTGTACGGGGTACCAGTATCCCAGATACGCAGTATTTT. Its protein is CAWSVRGTSIPDTQYF. The full variable domain, in which reference TRBV30 and TRBJ2-3 provide the parts outside the CDR3, is SQTIHQWPATLVQPVGSPLSLECTVEGTSNPNLYWYRQAAGRGLQLLFYSVGIGQISSEVPQNLSASRPQDRQFILSSKKLLLSDSGFYLCAWSVRGTSIPDTQYFGPGTRLTVL.

There are a few counts of this clone. The chain recombines TRBV7-9 with TRBJ1-2, with TRBD1 identical over 9 bases. Germline loops: CDR1 SEHNR, CDR2 FQNEAQ (reference sequence). J gave up 6 bases and V 6 bases, and 2 bases lay outside the gene matches. CDR3 length: 12 amino acids. The CDR3 nucleotides read TGTGCCAGCAGATGGGACAGGGATGGCTACACCTTC. It encodes CASRWDRDGYTF.

This clone appeared a few times. This sequence joins TRBV7-9 and TRBJ2-7; 9 bases are a match to TRBD1. Per the germline V gene, CDR1 is SEHNR and CDR2 is FQNEAQ (reference sequence). V shed 5 bases, J shed 4 bases, and the junction held 6 bases outside the gene matches. This CDR3 is 14 amino acids long. The CDR3 loop reads CASSLRDRVYEQYF. The CDR3 region has the DNA TGTGCCAGCAGCCTCCGGGACAGGGTTTACGAGCAGTACTTC.

The chain couples TRBV7-2 to TRBJ2-5, with TRBD2 matching 9 bases. The junction had 4 bases not matched to a gene; V was cut back by 0 bases and J by 2 bases. Germline assignment: CDR1 SGHTA and CDR2 FQGNSA. This CDR3 has 16 residues. This chain's CDR3 is CASSLASGRRQETQYF. For the CDR3, the DNA is TGTGCCAGCAGCTTAGCTAGCGGGAGACGTCAAGAGACCCAGTACTTC.

This clone was seen more than once but under ten times. The chain links TRBV6-1 to TRBJ1-4, with D tentatively TRBD1 (6 bases). V lost 7 bases, J lost 7 bases, and 16 bases lay in between. The CDR3 covers 14 residues. Germline V gives CDR1 MNHNS, CDR2 SASEGT. The CDR3 region is CASTSKQGGEKLFF. DNA for the CDR3: TGTGCCAGCACCTCAAAACAGGGAGGTGAAAAACTGTTTTTT.

This clone was seen more than once but under ten times. The chain carries TRBV30 and TRBJ1-2, with D possibly TRBD1 on 6 matching bases. V lost 0 bases, J lost 7 bases, and 15 bases lay in between. The germline CDR1 and CDR2 sequences are GTSNPN and SVGIG (reference sequence). This CDR3 comprises 14 residues. CDR3 loop: CAWSVLAGGLGYTF. The CDR3 nucleotides read TGTGCCTGGAGTGTACTAGCGGGGGGGCTTGGCTACACCTTC. Full variable domain (remainder filled in from reference TRBV30 and TRBJ1-2): SQTIHQWPATLVQPVGSPLSLECTVEGTSNPNLYWYRQAAGRGLQLLFYSVGIGQISSEVPQNLSASRPQDRQFILSSKKLLLSDSGFYLCAWSVLAGGLGYTFGSGTRLTVV.

In this sample, this clone turned up a few times. V gene TRBV6-6 combines with J gene TRBJ1-1; D uncertain. Germline V gene lookup returns CDR1 MNHNY and CDR2 SVGAGI (reference sequence). The CDR3 length is 11 residues. V lost 8 bases to trimming and J lost 4 bases, with 8 bases between them. CDR3 loop: CASGWGTEAFF. The DNA of the CDR3 is TGTGCCAGCGGTTGGGGCACTGAAGCTTTCTTT.

The chain uses TRBV4-3 and TRBJ1-6; D remains ambiguous. The length of the CDR3 is 13 residues. Trimming shortened V by 0 bases and J by 7 bases, and 4 bases separated the two germline ends. CDR1 is LGHNA and CDR2 is YSLEER in the germline V gene. For the CDR3, the DNA is TGCGCCAGCAGCCAAGACGGGAATTCACCCCTCCACTTT. Translated: CASSQDGNSPLHF.

This chain links TRBV6-4 with TRBJ1-1; 7 nucleotides line up with TRBD1. The CDR3 consists of 15 residues. V was clipped by 4 bases and J by 0 bases; unmatched bases: 5. Germline CDR1 MRHNA, CDR2 SNTAGT. Written as DNA, the CDR3 is TGTGCCAGCAGTGTCGGGACAGAGATGAACACTGAAGCTTTCTTT. It specifies CASSVGTEMNTEAFF.

Details on this clone: Sequence at one end of the junction differs from germline and may be a read error. V gene TRBV6-5 combines with J gene TRBJ2-7; 7 bases map to TRBD2. Germline lookup yields CDR1 MNHEY and CDR2 SVGAGI. The CDR3 has 15 amino acids. The CDR3 sequence: CASSYIPGGTDERYF. CDR3 sequence (DNA): TGTGCCAGCAGTTACATCCCGGGAGGAACAGACGAGCGGTACTTC.

This clone was counted a few times. For the CDR3, the DNA is TGCAGTGGACAGAGCCAAGAGACCCAGTACTTC. This encodes CSGQSQETQYF. This chain joins TRBV20-1 and TRBJ2-5; the D gene is possibly TRBD1 (5 bases). The germline gives CDR1 DFQATT, CDR2 SNEGSKA (reference sequence). CDR3 length equals 11 residues. The ends were cut back, 7 bases at V and 1 base at J, with 7 bases in the middle.

The chain couples TRBV6-5 to TRBJ2-7; D gene uncertain. Trimming left V 0 bases short and J 6 bases short, with 3 bases between. The V gene's germline CDR1 is MNHEY and CDR2 SVGAGI. The CDR3 length is 11 residues. In DNA, the CDR3 is TGTGCCAGCAGTTACTCGGGCGAGCAGTACTTC. Amino acid sequence: CASSYSGEQYF.

This clone was counted between two and nine times. The chain recombines TRBV19 with TRBJ1-6, with D hard to call. In germline, CDR1 is LNHDA, CDR2 SQIVND (reference sequence). The length of the CDR3 is 14 residues. V lost 10 bases and J lost 6, with 16 bases in between. CDR3 DNA sequence: TGTGCCACCACTCAGGCAGGTGGTAATTCACCCCTCCACTTT. The encoded protein is CATTQAGGNSPLHF.

The rearrangement uses TRBV30 and TRBJ1-5, with D perhaps TRBD1 (6 bases). Deletions cut 4 bases from V and 6 bases from J, with 16 bases between. The CDR3 is 14 residues long. The germline V gene has CDR1 GTSNPN and CDR2 SVGIG (reference sequence). DNA of the CDR3: TGTGCCTGGACGTCAACCAGGGGTACTCAGCCCCAGCATTTT. This encodes CAWTSTRGTQPQHF.

The J gene is TRBJ1-4, the V gene TRBV29-1; perhaps TRBD1 as D (6 bases). The V and J ends lost 4 bases and 10 bases respectively, with 16 bases between them. This CDR3 is built from 13 residues. The germline gives CDR1 SQVTM, CDR2 ANQGSEA. This CDR3 reads CSVGSGEGGKLFF. In DNA, the CDR3 is TGCAGCGTTGGATCAGGGGAGGGTGGAAAACTGTTTTTT.

The chain uses TRBV27 and TRBJ2-3; D perhaps matches TRBD2 (5 bases). The germline CDR1 and CDR2 sequences are MNHEY and SMNVEV (reference sequence). The V and J ends lost 6 bases and 2 bases respectively, with 15 bases between them. This CDR3 region has 15 residues. The CDR3 DNA reads TGTGCCAGCAGACCAGACTACTACTACACAGATACGCAGTATTTT. Protein product: CASRPDYYYTDTQYF.

V is TRBV6-5 and J is TRBJ2-7; tentative D call: TRBD2 (5 bases). The CDR3 loop spans 14 amino acids. V was pared by 0 bases and J by 2 bases, with 8 bases between. CDR1 is MNHEY, CDR2 SVGAGI, per germline. The CDR3 spells CASSYSRETYEQYF. CDR3 nucleotide sequence: TGTGCCAGCAGTTACTCTCGGGAAACCTACGAGCAGTACTTC.

This clone is a singleton in its sample. The chain combines TRBV28 with TRBJ2-2; D may match TRBD1 or TRBD2 (5 bases each). V gave up 6 bases and J gave up 7 bases, with 15 bases separating them. The CDR3 consists of 14 residues. Germline V gives CDR1 MDHEN, CDR2 SYDVKM. DNA for the CDR3: TGTGCCAGCAGCTCAGGGAGTGTGGTCGGGGAGCTGTTTTTT. Amino acid sequence: CASSSGSVVGELFF.